This TCR beta chain originates from a study of CD8+CD57+ T cells in acquired aplastic anemia. Study-wide results and limits: With respect to CD8+ Simpson's diversity, patients and controls did not differ significantly.

This clonotype has just a few counts. Its antigen is currently unknown. Genomic DNA, serving as template, underwent TCR beta VDJ and CDR3 profiling. TCRdb used MiXCR to reprocess the reads, holding one entry per CDR3 protein. Of about 64,000 distinct CDR3 sequences listed, less than 65% are singletons. Material: sorted CD4+, CD8+, or CD8+CD57+ T cells (not recorded which) from PBMCs. The source is a human donor in good health, serving as a control.

CDR3 nucleotide sequence: TGTGCAACCCAGTGGAGCACGAAATTGAACACTGAAGCTTTCTTT. This translates into CATQWSTKLNTEAFF. The J gene is TRBJ1-1, the V gene TRBV19; D not resolved. CDR1 and CDR2 from the germline V gene are LNHDA and SQIVND (reference sequence). This CDR3 has 15 amino acids.